Only one count was recorded for the clone carrying this T cell receptor beta chain. In the original workflow: Researchers report that nucleated cell counts were estimated from reference gene primer amplification. Produced via immunoSEQ multiplex PCR; TCRdb's table is partial and in-frame only. The V and J calls and clone size are taken from that table; D and trimming were inferred from the DNA. This sample has 200,000 to 300,000 clones, with around 83% found just once. This specimen belongs to a study of blood T cell repertoires in COVID-19. On the study more broadly: The study drew acute and convalescent COVID-19 samples from the United States, Italy and Spain. Sample material is recorded as cDNA or gDNA derived from T cells, B-cell-depleted T cells, or PBMCs.

CDR1 is MDHEN, CDR2 SYDVKM, per germline. The CDR3 is made up of 14 amino acids. V lost 4 bases, J lost 2 bases, and 9 bases lay in between. The specimen sequenced was peripheral blood. The chain uses TRBV28 and TRBJ1-5; D may be TRBD1 (6 bases). The origin of this receptor is an elderly woman with acute or convalescent COVID-19. The CDR3 DNA is TGTGCCAGCAGTTACAGGGCAGGCAATCAGCCCCAGCATTTT. Its translation: CASSYRAGNQPQHF. Full variable domain (rest looked up from reference TRBV28 and TRBJ1-5): DVKVTQSSRYLVKRTGEKVFLECVQDMDHENMFWYRQDPGLGLRLIYFSYDVKMKEKGDIPEGYSVSREKKERFSLILESASTNQTSMYLCASSYRAGNQPQHFGDGTRLSIL.